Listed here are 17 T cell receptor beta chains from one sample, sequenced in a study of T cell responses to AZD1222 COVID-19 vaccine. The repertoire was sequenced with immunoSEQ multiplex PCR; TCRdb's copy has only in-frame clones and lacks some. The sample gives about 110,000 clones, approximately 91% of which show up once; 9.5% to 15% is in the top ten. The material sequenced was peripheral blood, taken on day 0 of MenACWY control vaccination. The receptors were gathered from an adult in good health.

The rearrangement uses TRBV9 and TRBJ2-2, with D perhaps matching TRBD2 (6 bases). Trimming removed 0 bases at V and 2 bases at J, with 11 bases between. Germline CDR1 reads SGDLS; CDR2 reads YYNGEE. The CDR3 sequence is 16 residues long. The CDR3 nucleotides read TGTGCCAGCAGCGTAGGGGTTAGCGGAAACACCGGGGAGCTGTTTTTT. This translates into CASSVGVSGNTGELFF.

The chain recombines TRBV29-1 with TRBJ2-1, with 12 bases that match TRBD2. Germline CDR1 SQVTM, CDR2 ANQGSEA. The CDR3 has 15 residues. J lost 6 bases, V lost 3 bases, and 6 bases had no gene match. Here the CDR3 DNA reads TGCAGCGTTGACGAACTAGCGGGAGGTTTCAATGAGCAGTTCTTC. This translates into CSVDELAGGFNEQFF.

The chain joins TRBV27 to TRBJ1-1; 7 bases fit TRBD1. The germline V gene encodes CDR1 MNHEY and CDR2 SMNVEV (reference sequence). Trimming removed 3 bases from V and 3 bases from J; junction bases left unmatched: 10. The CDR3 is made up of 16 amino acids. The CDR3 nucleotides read TGTGCCAGCAGTTTCAGGGGGTTGGCCCTGGACACTGAAGCTTTCTTT. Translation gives CASSFRGLALDTEAFF.

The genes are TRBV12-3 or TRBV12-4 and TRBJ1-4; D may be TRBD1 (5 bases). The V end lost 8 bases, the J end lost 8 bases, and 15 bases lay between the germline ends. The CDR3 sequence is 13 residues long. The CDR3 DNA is TGTGCCAGCTTCGACAGCCTAGGGGAAAAACTGTTTTTT. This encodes CASFDSLGEKLFF.

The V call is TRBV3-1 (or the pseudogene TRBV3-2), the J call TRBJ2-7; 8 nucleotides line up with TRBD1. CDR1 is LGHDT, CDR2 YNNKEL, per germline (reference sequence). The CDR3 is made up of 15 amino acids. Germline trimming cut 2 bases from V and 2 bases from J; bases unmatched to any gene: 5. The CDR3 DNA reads TGTGCCAGCAGCCAACTCACAGGGGGAGCCTACGAGCAGTACTTC. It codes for CASSQLTGGAYEQYF.

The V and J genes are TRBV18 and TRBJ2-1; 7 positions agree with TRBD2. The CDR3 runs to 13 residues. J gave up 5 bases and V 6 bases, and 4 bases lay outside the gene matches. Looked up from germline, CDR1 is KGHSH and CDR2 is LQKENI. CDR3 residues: CASSAGAHNEQFF. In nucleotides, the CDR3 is TGTGCCAGCTCCGCGGGAGCTCACAATGAGCAGTTCTTC. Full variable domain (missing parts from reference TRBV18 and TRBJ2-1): NAGVMQNPRHLVRRRGQEARLRCSPMKGHSHVYWYRQLPEEGLKFMVYLQKENIIDESGMPKERFSAEFPKEGPSILRIQQVVRGDSAAYFCASSAGAHNEQFFGPGTRLTVL.

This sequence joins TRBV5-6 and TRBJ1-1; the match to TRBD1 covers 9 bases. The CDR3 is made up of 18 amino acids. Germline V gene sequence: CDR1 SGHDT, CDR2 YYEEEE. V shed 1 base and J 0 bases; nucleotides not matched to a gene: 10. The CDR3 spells CASSLRRGQGWMNTEAFF. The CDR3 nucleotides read TGTGCCAGCAGCTTGCGGCGGGGACAGGGCTGGATGAACACTGAAGCTTTCTTT.

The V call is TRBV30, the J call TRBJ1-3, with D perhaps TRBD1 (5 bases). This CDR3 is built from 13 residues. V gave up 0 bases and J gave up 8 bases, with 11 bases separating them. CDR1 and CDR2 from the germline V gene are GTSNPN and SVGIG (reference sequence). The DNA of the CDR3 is TGTGCCTGGAGTGTACAGGCGACATACACCATATATTTT. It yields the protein CAWSVQATYTIYF.

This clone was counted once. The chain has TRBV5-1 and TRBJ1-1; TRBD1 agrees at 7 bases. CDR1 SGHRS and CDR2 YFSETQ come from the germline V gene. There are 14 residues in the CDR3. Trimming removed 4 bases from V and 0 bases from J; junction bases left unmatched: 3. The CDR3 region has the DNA TGCGCCAGCAGCCCAGGGACAGTGAACACTGAAGCTTTCTTT. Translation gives CASSPGTVNTEAFF.

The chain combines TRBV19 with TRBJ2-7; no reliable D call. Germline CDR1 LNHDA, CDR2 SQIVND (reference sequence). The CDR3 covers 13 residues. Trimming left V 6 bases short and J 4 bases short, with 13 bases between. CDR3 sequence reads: CASRSTDRYEQYF. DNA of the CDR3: TGTGCCAGTAGATCCACGGACCGGTACGAGCAGTACTTC.

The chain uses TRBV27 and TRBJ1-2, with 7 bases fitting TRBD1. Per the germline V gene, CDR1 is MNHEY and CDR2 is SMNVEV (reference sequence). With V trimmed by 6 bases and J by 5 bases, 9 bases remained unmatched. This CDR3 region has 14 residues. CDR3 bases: TGTGCCAGCAGAGGACAGGCGGCAACTTATGGCTACACCTTC. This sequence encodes CASRGQAATYGYTF.

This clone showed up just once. The CDR3 loop reads CSVVNSGANVLTF. Written as DNA, the CDR3 is TGCAGCGTTGTAAACTCTGGGGCCAACGTCCTGACTTTC. The V gene is TRBV29-1, the J gene TRBJ2-6; D not certain. Looked up from germline, CDR1 is SQVTM and CDR2 is ANQGSEA. V dropped 4 bases and J dropped 0 bases, with 4 bases sitting between them. The CDR3 sequence is 13 residues long.

CDR3 DNA: TGTGCCAGCAGCTTAGGGAGTGCCTCGGAGACCCAGTACTTC. Its protein product is CASSLGSASETQYF. The chain uses TRBV7-3 and TRBJ2-5; possibly TRBD2 for D (5 bases). CDR3 length: 14 amino acids. Germline-derived CDR1 and CDR2 are SGHTA and FQGTGA. Trimming took 2 bases from V and 5 from J, leaving 12 bases between them. The full variable domain, its missing parts supplied by reference TRBV7-3 and TRBJ2-5, is GAGVSQTPSNKVTEKGKYVELRCDPISGHTALYWYRQSLGQGPEFLIYFQGTGAADDSGLPNDRFFAVRPEGSVSTLKIQRTERGDSAVYLCASSLGSASETQYFGPGTRLLVL.

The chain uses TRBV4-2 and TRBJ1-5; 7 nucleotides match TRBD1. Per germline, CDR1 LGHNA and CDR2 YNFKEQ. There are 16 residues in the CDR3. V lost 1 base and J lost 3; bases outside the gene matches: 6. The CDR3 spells CASSQGEGGVNQPQHF. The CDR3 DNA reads TGTGCCAGCAGCCAAGGTGAAGGGGGCGTCAATCAGCCCCAGCATTTT.

CDR3 loop: CASSPRGQMYNEQFF. The CDR3 DNA reads as TGTGCCAGCAGCCCGAGGGGACAGATGTACAATGAGCAGTTCTTC. This chain joins TRBV11-3 and TRBJ2-1, with 7 bases that match TRBD1. The germline gives CDR1 SGHNT, CDR2 YENEEA. The CDR3 length is 15 residues. Trimming took 5 bases from V and 4 from J; bases not matched to a gene: 8.

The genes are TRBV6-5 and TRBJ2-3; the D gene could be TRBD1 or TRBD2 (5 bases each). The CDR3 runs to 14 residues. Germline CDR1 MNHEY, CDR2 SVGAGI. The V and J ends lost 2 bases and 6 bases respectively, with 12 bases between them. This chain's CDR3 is CASSYRDPGDTQYF. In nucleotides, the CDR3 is TGTGCCAGCAGTTACCGGGACCCCGGGGATACGCAGTATTTT.

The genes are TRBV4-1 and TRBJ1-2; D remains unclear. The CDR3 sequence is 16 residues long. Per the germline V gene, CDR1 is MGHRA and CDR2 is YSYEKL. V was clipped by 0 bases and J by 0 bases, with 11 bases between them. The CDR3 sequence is CASSQEAPGPNYGYTF. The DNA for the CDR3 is TGCGCCAGCAGCCAAGAGGCCCCCGGGCCTAACTATGGCTACACCTTC.